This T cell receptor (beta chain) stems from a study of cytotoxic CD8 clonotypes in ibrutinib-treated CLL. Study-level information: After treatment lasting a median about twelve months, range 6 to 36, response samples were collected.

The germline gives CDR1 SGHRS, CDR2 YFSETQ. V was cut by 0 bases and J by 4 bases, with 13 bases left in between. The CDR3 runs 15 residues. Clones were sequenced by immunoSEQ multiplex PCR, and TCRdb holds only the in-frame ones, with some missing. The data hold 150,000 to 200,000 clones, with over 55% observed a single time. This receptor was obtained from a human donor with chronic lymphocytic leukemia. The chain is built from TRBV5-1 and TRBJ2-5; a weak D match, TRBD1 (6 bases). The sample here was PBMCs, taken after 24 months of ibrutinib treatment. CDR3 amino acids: CASSLGQGRGETQYF. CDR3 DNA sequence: TGCGCCAGCAGCTTGGGGCAGGGGAGAGGAGAGACCCAGTACTTC.